The sequence of this TCR beta chain was determined in a study of blood T cell repertoires in COVID-19. Turning to the study itself: In each case, the material was cDNA or gDNA derived from T cells, B-cell-depleted T cells, or PBMCs.

This CDR3 is 14 amino acids long. In germline, CDR1 is SGHRS, CDR2 YFSETQ. V was cut by 2 bases and J by 7 bases, with 16 bases left in between. Authors' data handling: Estimated nucleated cell counts came from reference gene primer amplification. The data were produced by immunoSEQ multiplex PCR, yet TCRdb's version contains in-frame clones alone and is incomplete. The V and J calls and clone size come from that table; D and trimming were worked out from the DNA. The table records 90,000 to 120,000 clones, 71% of them present only once. The sequenced sample was peripheral blood. The receptor was derived from a woman aged 40 to 50 with acute or convalescent COVID-19. The chain employs TRBV5-1 and TRBJ2-7; D perhaps matches TRBD1 (6 bases). This CDR3 is CASSLLQGLGEQYF. CDR3 DNA sequence: TGCGCCAGCAGCTTATTACAGGGTCTGGGGGAGCAGTACTTC.